A selection of T cell receptor beta chains follows, all from one sample in a study of Ad26.COV2.S vaccination and SARS-CoV-2 variants. TCRdb's table, derived via immunoSEQ multiplex PCR, lists solely in-frame clones and lacks some. The profile shows hundreds of thousands of clones, about 90% of them singletons. Sample: peripheral blood, taken in a trial of Ad26.COV2.S vaccine versus placebo. The origin of the receptors is a person aged 18-60 years who received the Ad26.COV2.S COVID-19 vaccine or a placebo. Each CDR3 is given with its conserved first and last residue. D genes are given only for firm matches. Expanded clones get a size class; other rows say once, few or many, or leave the size out.

DNA: TGCGCCAGCAGCCTGGACAGGGGGAATTCACCCCTCCACTTT; CDR3: CASSLDRGNSPLHF; D: TRBD1; size: -; V: TRBV5-1; J: TRBJ1-6
DNA: TGTGCCAGCAGCTTGGCCGGTCGGCAGGGCGAAGCTTTCTTT; CDR3: CASSLAGRQGEAFF; D: -; size: -; V: TRBV5-4; J: TRBJ1-1
DNA: TGTGCCATTAACTGGCGGGAGGTCTACAATGAGCAGTTCTTC; CDR3: CAINWREVYNEQFF; D: TRBD2; size: -; V: TRBV10-3; J: TRBJ2-1
DNA: TGTGCCAGCAGCTCGGGACAGGTAGATCAGCCCCAGCATTTT; CDR3: CASSSGQVDQPQHF; D: TRBD1; size: -; V: TRBV7-9; J: TRBJ1-5
DNA: TGTGCCAGCAGCCCCGGGAGGGGTACCCAGTTAGGGGAGACCCAGTACTTC; CDR3: CASSPGRGTQLGETQYF; D: TRBD2; size: -; V: TRBV5-5; J: TRBJ2-5
DNA: TGTGCCAGCAGCTCAACCGGGACCTTTCATCAGCCCCAGCATTTT; CDR3: CASSSTGTFHQPQHF; D: -; size: -; V: TRBV5-8; J: TRBJ1-5
DNA: TGCGCCAGCAGCTATTATGCACCTTTAGCGGAGGGGGGAGAGACCCAGTACTTC; CDR3: CASSYYAPLAEGGETQYF; D: -; size: -; V: TRBV5-1; J: TRBJ2-5
DNA: TGTGCCAGCAGTTTAAGGGACTTCTACAATGAGCAGTTCTTC; CDR3: CASSLRDFYNEQFF; D: -; size: -; V: TRBV27; J: TRBJ2-1
DNA: TGTGCCAGCAGAAAAGATGGGGGGAATCAGCCCCAGCATTTT; CDR3: CASRKDGGNQPQHF; D: -; size: once; V: TRBV7-2; J: TRBJ1-5
DNA: TGTGCCAGCAGTTTATACCCAGGGGGCGGCAATCAGCCCCAGCATTTT; CDR3: CASSLYPGGGNQPQHF; D: TRBD1; size: once; V: TRBV27; J: TRBJ1-5
DNA: TGTGCCAGCAGTGACACAAGCGGCTACACCTTC; CDR3: CASSDTSGYTF; D: -; size: few; V: TRBV6-4; J: TRBJ1-2
DNA: TGTGCCTGGAGAGAACCGGGACAGGGGCTTGAAAAACTGTTTTTT; CDR3: CAWREPGQGLEKLFF; D: TRBD1; size: -; V: TRBV30; J: TRBJ1-4
DNA: TGTGCCACAAGAGCGGGCCGGAGCTCCTACGAGCAGTACTTC; CDR3: CATRAGRSSYEQYF; D: -; size: -; V: TRBV10-3; J: TRBJ2-7
DNA: TGTGCCAGCAGCCAACGGTGGGGCGCTAGCACAGATACGCAGTATTTT; CDR3: CASSQRWGASTDTQYF; D: -; size: -; V: TRBV3-1/TRBV3-2; J: TRBJ2-3
DNA: TGTGCCAGCAGCTTAGGGGCAGGGACCAACACCGGGGAGCTGTTTTTT; CDR3: CASSLGAGTNTGELFF; D: -; size: -; V: TRBV7-3; J: TRBJ2-2
DNA: TGCGCCAGCGCGGGCCAAGTCTCCACAGATACGCAGTATTTT; CDR3: CASAGQVSTDTQYF; D: -; size: -; V: TRBV5-1; J: TRBJ2-3
DNA: TGTGCCAGCAGTGCAAGCGGGGGCCTTCTAGAGACCCAGTACTTC; CDR3: CASSASGGLLETQYF; D: TRBD2; size: -; V: TRBV27; J: TRBJ2-5